This TCR beta chain was recovered during a study of lymphopenia after photon versus proton radiotherapy. Generated by immunoSEQ multiplex PCR, the TCRdb table keeps only in-frame clones and is missing some. The table shows about 20,000 clones, with 92% occurring only once. Per the germline V gene, CDR1 is LNHNV and CDR2 is YYDKDF (reference sequence). The ends were cut back, 5 bases at V and 4 bases at J, with 15 bases in the middle. The CDR3 has 15 residues. This chain links TRBV15 with TRBJ1-3; a possible D gene is TRBD1 (5 bases). The source material was peripheral blood, sampled from a patient treated with photon-based radiotherapy. The sequence was collected from a middle-aged woman with cholangiocarcinoma. The CDR3 nucleotides read TGTGCCACCAGCGTCGCGACTCAGGGAGGAAACACCATATATTTT. Its protein product is CATSVATQGGNTIYF.